Shown below are 27 T cell receptor beta chains from a single sample sequenced in a study of high-grade serous ovarian cancer treatment subgroups (dated by TCRdb to 2020 to 2023). Collection of tumor samples took place before definitive surgery or chemotherapy. Receptors were amplified or captured by the immunoSEQ multiplex PCR assay. Entries here come from immuneACCESS through TCRdb and include only in-frame sequences with V and J called. Some clones fail to appear in such tables; in the studies checked, an unresolved V gene covers under half of the shortfall, and the cause of the remainder is unknown. The sample has 7,600 or so clones on record, around 80% of them singletons. Under 14% of the sample is taken by the ten largest. The sequencing input was tumor tissue. The receptors shown here come from a human donor with high-grade serous ovarian cancer.

The CDR3 DNA is TGTGCCAGCAGCCTAGGACTAGCGGGAAGGGACGAGCAGTACTTC. Protein product: CASSLGLAGRDEQYF. This chain joins TRBV7-2 and TRBJ2-7; 12 positions match TRBD2. V lost 5 bases to trimming and J lost 5 bases; unmatched junction nucleotides: 7. The CDR3 runs to 15 residues. Germline V gene sequence: CDR1 SGHTA, CDR2 FQGNSA.

This clone occurred a few times. J is TRBJ1-2 and V is TRBV6-1; 7 positions agree with TRBD1. The CDR3 extends over 12 amino acids. Germline values: CDR1 MNHNS, CDR2 SASEGT. Trimming at V came to 6 bases and at J to 8 bases, leaving 6 bases not matched to a gene. CDR3: CASRTGLGGYTF. DNA of the CDR3: TGTGCCAGCAGGACAGGGCTGGGCGGCTACACCTTC.

V is TRBV7-2 and J is TRBJ2-1; 7 nucleotides line up with TRBD2. Germline V gene sequence: CDR1 SGHTA, CDR2 FQGNSA. J gave up 2 bases and V 5 bases, and 6 bases lay outside the gene matches. The CDR3 sequence is 15 residues long. The CDR3: CASSPGTTTYNEQFF. In nucleotides, the CDR3 is TGTGCCAGCAGCCCCGGGACTACCACCTACAATGAGCAGTTCTTC.

This clone showed up just a few times. This chain joins TRBV18 and TRBJ1-5, with D unclear. Trimming took 6 bases from V and 1 from J, leaving 7 bases between them. Germline V gives CDR1 KGHSH, CDR2 LQKENI. The CDR3 totals 13 residues. The DNA of the CDR3 is TGTGCCAGCTCCCTGGACAGCAATCAGCCCCAGCATTTT. It translates to CASSLDSNQPQHF.

The chain employs TRBV19 and TRBJ1-5; 9 bases line up with TRBD1. Losses at the gene ends were 6 bases for V and 6 bases for J; bases not matched to a gene: 6. The CDR3 loop spans 14 amino acids. The germline gives CDR1 LNHDA, CDR2 SQIVND (reference sequence). DNA for the CDR3: TGTGCCAGTAGCGACAGGGGGTTCTCTCAGCCCCAGCATTTT. Its translation is CASSDRGFSQPQHF.

The genes are TRBV28 and TRBJ1-1; a weak D match, TRBD1 (5 bases). V lost 4 bases, J lost 5 bases, and 17 bases lay in between. CDR1 MDHEN and CDR2 SYDVKM come from the germline V gene. This CDR3 has 15 amino acids. This CDR3 is CASSSTTALMTEAFF. As DNA, the CDR3 is TGTGCCAGCAGTTCAACGACAGCGTTAATGACTGAAGCTTTCTTT.

V usage is TRBV18 and J usage is TRBJ1-3; no reliable D call. CDR1 and CDR2 (germline): KGHSH, LQKENI. CDR3 size: 11 residues. With 3 bases removed from V and 8 bases from J, the gap between germline ends came to 5 bases. The DNA for the CDR3 is TGTGCCAGCTCACCCCAGGACACCATATATTTT. It is translated as CASSPQDTIYF.

V is TRBV19 and J is TRBJ1-2, with D unresolved. Germline V lookup: CDR1 LNHDA, CDR2 SQIVND (reference sequence). V lost 5 bases, J lost 0 bases, and 13 bases lay in between. The CDR3 sequence is 15 residues long. CDR3 DNA: TGTGCCAGTAGTCCGCGGGGAGAGGCTAACTATGGCTACACCTTC. Its protein product is CASSPRGEANYGYTF.

The V gene is TRBV18, the J gene TRBJ1-5, with 9 bases matching TRBD1. V dropped 3 bases and J dropped 0; count of bases not matched to a gene: 0. Germline CDR1 KGHSH, CDR2 LQKENI. The CDR3 runs 15 residues. The DNA of the CDR3 is TGTGCCAGCTCACCGGGACAGGGTAGCAATCAGCCCCAGCATTTT. Its translation: CASSPGQGSNQPQHF.

The genes are TRBV5-1 and TRBJ2-7, with D perhaps matching TRBD2 (6 bases). Germline assignment: CDR1 SGHRS and CDR2 YFSETQ. This CDR3 comprises 15 residues. Trimming removed 1 base from V and 2 bases from J, with 13 bases in between. The CDR3 is CASSLLGLPTYEQYF. CDR3 sequence (DNA): TGCGCCAGCAGCTTGCTGGGACTGCCGACCTACGAGCAGTACTTC.

The chain links TRBV7-3 to TRBJ1-1; D is possibly TRBD1 (5 bases). Per the germline V gene, CDR1 is SGHTA and CDR2 is FQGTGA. This CDR3 contains 14 residues. V lost 4 bases and J 5 bases, leaving 14 bases between the germline ends. Written as DNA, the CDR3 is TGTGCCAGCAGCTCGGCCCGGGGGGAAACTGAAGCTTTCTTT. Protein: CASSSARGETEAFF.

The chain recombines TRBV5-1 with TRBJ2-5, with TRBD1 identical over 9 bases. Unmatched junction bases numbered 10, after V lost 2 bases and J lost 5 bases. CDR3 length: 16 amino acids. Germline-derived CDR1 and CDR2 are SGHRS and YFSETQ. CDR3 sequence: CASSLGGQGGSETQYF. The CDR3 DNA sequence: TGCGCCAGCAGCTTAGGGGGACAGGGCGGTTCGGAGACCCAGTACTTC.

This clone occurred once. V gene TRBV2 combines with J gene TRBJ2-3, with D tentatively TRBD2 (6 bases). The CDR3 consists of 12 residues. Germline CDR1 and CDR2: SNHLY and FYNNEI. V was clipped by 6 bases and J by 2 bases, with 6 bases between them. The DNA of the CDR3 is TGTGCCAGCAGGGACTACACAGATACGCAGTATTTT. Protein product: CASRDYTDTQYF. Based on the CDR3 plus reference TRBV2 and TRBJ2-3, the full variable domain is EPEVTQTPSHQVTQMGQEVILRCVPISNHLYFYWYRQILGQKVEFLVSFYNNEISEKSEIFDDQFSVERPDGSNFTLKIRSTKLEDSAMYFCASRDYTDTQYFGPGTRLTVL.

J is TRBJ1-1 and V is TRBV10-2, with 10 bases aligning to TRBD1. V shed 6 bases, J shed 0 bases, and the junction held 1 base outside the gene matches. CDR1 is WSHSY, CDR2 SAAADI, per germline. The CDR3 length is 14 residues. Here the CDR3 reads CASRTGGLNTEAFF. The CDR3 DNA follows: TGCGCCAGCAGGACAGGGGGCTTGAACACTGAAGCTTTCTTT.

CDR3 in amino acids: CASSQERAGYPEAFF. The DNA for the CDR3 is TGTGCCAGCAGCCAAGAACGTGCAGGATACCCTGAAGCTTTCTTT. The chain combines TRBV14 with TRBJ1-1; D is undetermined. Germline CDR1 and CDR2: SGHDN and FVKESK. Deletions cut 0 bases from V and 6 bases from J, with 14 bases between. This CDR3 contains 15 residues. The full variable domain, in which reference TRBV14 and TRBJ1-1 provide the parts outside the CDR3, is EAGVTQFPSHSVIEKGQTVTLRCDPISGHDNLYWYRRVMGKEIKFLLHFVKESKQDESGMPNNRFLAERTGGTYSTLKVQPAELEDSGVYFCASSQERAGYPEAFFGQGTRLTVV.

The V and J genes are TRBV10-3 and TRBJ2-1; 9 bases line up with TRBD2. Losses at the gene ends were 4 bases for V and 6 bases for J; bases not matched to a gene: 7. This CDR3 has 15 amino acids. Germline lookup yields CDR1 ENHRY and CDR2 SYGVKD. Written as DNA, the CDR3 is TGTGCCATCAGTGCGGCGGGGGGGCCGGTCAATGAGCAGTTCTTC. Translation: CAISAAGGPVNEQFF.

V is TRBV5-6 and J is TRBJ2-3; no definite D call. The CDR3 is made up of 13 amino acids. The V end lost 2 bases, the J end lost 3 bases, and 7 bases lay between the germline ends. Per the germline V gene, CDR1 is SGHDT and CDR2 is YYEEEE. CDR3 nucleotides: TGTGCCAGCAGCTTTTCCCGGACAGATACGCAGTATTTT. Translating it yields CASSFSRTDTQYF. Full variable domain (rest looked up from reference TRBV5-6 and TRBJ2-3): DAGVTQSPTHLIKTRGQQVTLRCSPKSGHDTVSWYQQALGQGPQFIFQYYEEEERQRGNFPDRFSGHQFPNYSSELNVNALLLGDSALYLCASSFSRTDTQYFGPGTRLTVL.

The chain has TRBV5-6 and TRBJ1-2, with no clear D. This CDR3 spans 13 amino acids. V was cut by 2 bases and J by 3 bases, with 8 bases left in between. Germline CDR1 SGHDT, CDR2 YYEEEE. CDR3: CASSFTRDYGYTF. The CDR3 DNA sequence: TGTGCCAGCAGCTTCACTCGAGACTATGGCTACACCTTC.

This clone was detected a few times. The chain uses TRBV7-2 and TRBJ2-3, with D tentatively TRBD2 (7 bases). The germline CDR1 and CDR2 sequences are SGHTA and FQGNSA. This CDR3 comprises 13 residues. Trimming stripped 5 bases from V and 6 bases from J, with 12 bases between. This CDR3 reads CASSVGGPDTQYF. CDR3 bases: TGTGCCAGCAGCGTCGGGGGGCCGGATACGCAGTATTTT.

This chain connects TRBV20-1 to TRBJ2-1; TRBD1 is a possible D gene (5 bases). Trimming removed 4 bases from V and 9 bases from J, with 10 bases in between. The germline V gene encodes CDR1 DFQATT and CDR2 SNEGSKA (reference sequence). There are 11 residues in the CDR3. CDR3 protein: CSATTGIEQFF. For the CDR3, the DNA is TGCAGTGCTACAACAGGTATTGAGCAGTTCTTC.

The chain carries TRBV18 and TRBJ2-7; 7 nucleotides match TRBD1. Germline loops: CDR1 KGHSH, CDR2 LQKENI. The CDR3 runs to 11 residues. The trim removed 6 bases at V and 13 bases at J, leaving 9 bases unmatched. The CDR3 protein is CASSDRDSLYF. The CDR3 DNA reads TGTGCCAGCTCGGATAGGGACAGTCTTTACTTC.

V and J are TRBV6-5 and TRBJ2-5; TRBD2 is a possible D gene (6 bases). Judging by the DNA end, TRBJ2-7 fits better; the J call may be wrong. Germline loops: CDR1 MNHEY, CDR2 SVGAGI. CDR3 length equals 14 residues. The CDR3 is CANLSGRRSYEQYF. The CDR3 DNA reads as TGTGCCAACCTTAGCGGACGTCGCTCCTACGAGCAGTACTTC.

The chain is built from TRBV10-3 and TRBJ2-7; 13 nucleotides align to TRBD2. CDR1 and CDR2 (germline): ENHRY, SYGVKD. The CDR3 is made up of 15 amino acids. Losses at the gene ends were 4 bases for V and 7 bases for J; bases not matched to a gene: 7. The CDR3 reads CAISAGLAGAGEQYF. The CDR3 nucleotides read TGTGCCATCAGTGCTGGACTAGCGGGAGCAGGTGAGCAGTACTTC.

This chain connects TRBV5-6 to TRBJ2-7, with 7 nucleotides matching TRBD2. With V trimmed by 5 bases and J by 8 bases, 7 bases remained unmatched. Germline loops: CDR1 SGHDT, CDR2 YYEEEE. There are 12 residues in the CDR3. CDR3 DNA sequence: TGTGCCAGCAGGGGGGGAGGGTCGAAGCAGTACTTC. Encoded protein: CASRGGGSKQYF.

The gene calls are TRBV7-2 and TRBJ1-4, with D possibly TRBD1 on 5 matching bases. Germline lookup yields CDR1 SGHTA and CDR2 FQGNSA. CDR3 length: 14 amino acids. V was shortened by 2 bases and J by 4 bases, with 8 bases between the two germline ends. DNA for the CDR3: TGTGCCAGCAGCTTACAGGGCAGTAATGAAAAACTGTTTTTT. Translation gives CASSLQGSNEKLFF.

The rearrangement uses TRBV19 and TRBJ1-6, with D possibly TRBD1 on 5 matching bases. Germline-derived CDR1 and CDR2 are LNHDA and SQIVND (reference sequence). This CDR3 is built from 16 residues. With 5 bases removed from V and 2 bases from J, the gap between germline ends came to 13 bases. This CDR3 is CASSRDSSAYNSPLHF. CDR3 sequence (DNA): TGTGCCAGTAGTCGAGACAGCTCTGCCTATAATTCACCCCTCCACTTT.

The chain is built from TRBV4-2 and TRBJ2-3; D might be TRBD1 or TRBD2, each matching 5 bases. CDR1 is LGHNA and CDR2 is YNFKEQ in the germline V gene. Trimming left V 3 bases short and J 2 bases short, with 12 bases between. The CDR3 is 15 amino acids. CDR3 protein: CASSQPGTNTDTQYF. DNA of the CDR3: TGTGCCAGCAGCCAGCCCGGGACCAACACAGATACGCAGTATTTT.